Below, one TCR beta chain is given with its context. These data belong to a study of T cells in Graves' hyperthyroidism and ophthalmopathy. The study left out patients who had uncontrolled infection, other autoimmune disease, pregnancy or lactation. Diagnosis rested on symptoms, serum thyroxine and TRAb, thyroid ultrasound, and orbital computed tomography. Amplified regions were TCR beta CDR3 sequences from RNA transcripts. HTBI primers were used for first-round RT-PCR of the TCR CDR3. TCRdb called the multiplex PCR reads again in MiXCR, with one record for every CDR3 protein. The sample yields 550,000 to 700,000 distinct CDR3 sequences, 46% seen once. Germline CDR1 LNHDA, CDR2 SQIVND (reference sequence). The CDR3 spans 15 residues. V was pared by 5 bases and J by 2 bases, with 15 bases between.

Sequences were obtained from peripheral blood or thyroid tissue (not recorded which). This clonotype was obtained from an adult woman with Graves' disease, either hyperthyroidism or ophthalmopathy (not recorded which). The V and J genes are TRBV19 and TRBJ1-2; the D is unclear. The CDR3 DNA follows: TGTGCCAGTAGTCCCCTTGGGGAGAACAACTATGGCTACACCTTC. This encodes CASSPLGENNYGYTF.